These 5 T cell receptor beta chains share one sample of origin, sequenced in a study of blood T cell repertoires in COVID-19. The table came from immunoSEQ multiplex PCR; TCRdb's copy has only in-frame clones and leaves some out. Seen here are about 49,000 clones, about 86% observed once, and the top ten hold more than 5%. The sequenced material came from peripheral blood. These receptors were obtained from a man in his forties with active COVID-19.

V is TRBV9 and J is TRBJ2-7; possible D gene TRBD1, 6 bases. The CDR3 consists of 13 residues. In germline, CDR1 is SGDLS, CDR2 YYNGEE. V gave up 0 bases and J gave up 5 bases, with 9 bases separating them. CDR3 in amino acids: CASSVAGVDEQYF. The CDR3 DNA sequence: TGTGCCAGCAGCGTAGCAGGGGTCGACGAGCAGTACTTC.

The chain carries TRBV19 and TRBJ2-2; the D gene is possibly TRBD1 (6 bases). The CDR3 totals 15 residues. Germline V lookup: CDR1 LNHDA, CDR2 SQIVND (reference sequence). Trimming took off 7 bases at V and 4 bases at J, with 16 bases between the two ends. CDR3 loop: CASKGPGVITGELFF. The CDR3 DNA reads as TGTGCCAGTAAGGGTCCAGGGGTCATCACCGGGGAGCTGTTTTTT.

CDR3 bases: TGTGCCAGCAGTCCCAGGGGGAGAGGAAACACCATATATTTT. Translating gives CASSPRGRGNTIYF. The genes are TRBV3-1 (or the pseudogene TRBV3-2) and TRBJ1-3, with 7 bases identical to TRBD1. The germline CDR1 and CDR2 sequences are LGHDT and YNNKEL (reference sequence). V was clipped by 6 bases and J by 4 bases; unmatched bases: 6. The CDR3 runs to 14 residues.

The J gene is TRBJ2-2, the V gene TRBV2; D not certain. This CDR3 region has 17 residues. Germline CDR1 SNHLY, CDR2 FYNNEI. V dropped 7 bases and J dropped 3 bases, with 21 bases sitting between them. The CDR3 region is CASTGRTYSVYTGELFF. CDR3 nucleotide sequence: TGTGCCAGCACCGGCCGTACCTACAGTGTGTACACCGGGGAGCTGTTTTTT.

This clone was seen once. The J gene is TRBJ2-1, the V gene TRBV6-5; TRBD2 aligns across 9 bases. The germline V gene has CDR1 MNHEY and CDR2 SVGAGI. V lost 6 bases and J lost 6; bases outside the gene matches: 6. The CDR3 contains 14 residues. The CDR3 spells CASSLAGVINEQFF. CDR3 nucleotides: TGTGCCAGCAGCTTAGCGGGAGTAATCAATGAGCAGTTCTTC.